The 25 T cell receptor beta chains in this list originate from one sample, sequenced in a study of early T cells in non-severe SARS-CoV-2 infection. One entry per CDR3 protein results from TCRdb running MiXCR on the 5' RACE reads. Found here are tens of thousands of distinct CDR3 sequences, about an eighth of them singletons; the top ten hold approximately 6.4%. Material: whole blood. The receptors here all came from an adult who was a healthcare worker with PCR-confirmed SARS-CoV-2 infection or an uninfected control (not recorded which).

This clonotype has just a few counts. The rearrangement joins TRBV12-3 or TRBV12-4 to TRBJ2-4, with 7 bases identical to TRBD1. The CDR3 is 15 amino acids. The V and J ends lost 9 bases and 0 bases, in that order; junction bases with no gene match: 8. The CDR3 sequence: CARRTGRIAKNIQYF. In DNA form, the CDR3 reads TGTGCCAGACGGACAGGCAGAATAGCCAAAAACATTCAGTACTTC.

In this sample, this clonotype turned up many times. This sequence joins TRBV12-3 or TRBV12-4 and TRBJ2-1; D call uncertain. V lost 5 bases to trimming and J lost 2 bases, with 13 bases between them. The CDR3 extends over 15 amino acids. CDR3 in DNA: TGTGCCAGCAGTAAAGTAGTACCGACCTACAATGAGCAGTTCTTC. It is translated as CASSKVVPTYNEQFF.

This clonotype was seen a handful of times. This rearrangement joins TRBV6-4 to TRBJ1-2; no reliable D call. The germline V gene has CDR1 MRHNA and CDR2 SNTAGT. The CDR3 is 13 amino acids. Between the trimmed V and J ends, which lost 3 bases and 4 bases, there was a span of 9 bases. The CDR3: CASSEEIGYGYTF. In DNA form, the CDR3 reads TGTGCCAGCAGTGAAGAGATAGGCTATGGCTACACCTTC.

This clonotype occurred a few times. The rearrangement links TRBV5-1 to TRBJ2-1, with TRBD2 matching 7 bases. The CDR3 contains 15 residues. The germline V gene encodes CDR1 SGHRS and CDR2 YFSETQ. J was trimmed by 4 bases and V by 0 bases; bases with no gene match: 4. The CDR3 coding sequence is TGCGCCAGCAGCTTGGGAATTAGCGGGTACAATGAGCAGTTCTTC. This codes for CASSLGISGYNEQFF.

This clonotype was observed a handful of times. The CDR3 sequence: CASSLQPGSTGELFF. CDR3 coding DNA: TGTGCCAGCAGCTTACAACCAGGGAGCACCGGGGAGCTGTTTTTT. The rearrangement uses TRBV7-2 and TRBJ2-2; TRBD1 or TRBD2 may be the D gene (5 bases each). Trimming left V 2 bases short and J 4 bases short, with 11 bases between. In germline, CDR1 is SGHTA, CDR2 FQGNSA. The CDR3 totals 15 residues.

This clonotype was detected many times. V usage is TRBV7-2 and J usage is TRBJ2-1; D remains unclear. The CDR3 contains 15 residues. Trimming stripped 3 bases from V and 6 bases from J, with 15 bases between. Germline V gene data show CDR1 as SGHTA and CDR2 as FQGNSA. The CDR3 protein is CASSFEARWPNEQFF. CDR3 nucleotide sequence: TGTGCCAGCAGCTTCGAGGCTAGGTGGCCCAATGAGCAGTTCTTC.

In this sample, this clonotype turned up a few times. V usage is TRBV12-3 or TRBV12-4 and J usage is TRBJ1-5; 9 bases map to TRBD1. The CDR3 consists of 15 residues. The V gene end was trimmed by 5 bases and the J gene end by 7 bases; junction bases not matched to a gene: 9. This chain's CDR3 is CASSPRGQGGQPQHF. CDR3 coding DNA: TGTGCCAGCAGTCCTAGGGGACAGGGTGGCCAGCCCCAGCATTTT.

This clonotype appeared a few times. The chain employs TRBV10-3 and TRBJ2-3; D is unresolved. The CDR3 spans 15 residues. Trimming took 6 bases from V and 0 from J, leaving 13 bases between them. Germline V gene lookup returns CDR1 ENHRY and CDR2 SYGVKD. The CDR3 DNA reads as TGTGCCATCAGGCAGAACAGCGCAAGCACAGATACGCAGTATTTT. Translation gives CAIRQNSASTDTQYF.

The chain recombines TRBV18 with TRBJ2-2; D may be TRBD1 (6 bases). There are 16 residues in the CDR3. Germline-derived CDR1 and CDR2 are KGHSH and LQKENI. Deletions cut 3 bases from V and 1 base from J, with 12 bases between. The CDR3 nucleotides read TGTGCCAGCTCACCCAGGACAGCGGTGAACACCGGGGAGCTGTTTTTT. Its translation is CASSPRTAVNTGELFF.

The V call is TRBV2, the J call TRBJ1-1, with D possibly being TRBD1 (5 bases). CDR1 is SNHLY, CDR2 FYNNEI, per germline. The CDR3 is made up of 13 amino acids. V gave up 6 bases and J gave up 0 bases, with 8 bases separating them. Here the CDR3 DNA reads TGTGCCAGCAGACAGGAATTGAACACTGAAGCTTTCTTT. It yields the protein CASRQELNTEAFF.

This chain links TRBV7-2 with TRBJ2-5; 7 bases align to TRBD2. CDR1 SGHTA and CDR2 FQGNSA come from the germline V gene. The CDR3 has 17 residues. The ends lost 2 bases at V and 0 bases at J; junction bases unmatched: 9. CDR3 DNA sequence: TGTGCCAGCAGCTTATCGGGGGGACCCTATTACCAAGAGACCCAGTACTTC. Protein sequence: CASSLSGGPYYQETQYF.

This clonotype was seen many times. As DNA, the CDR3 is TGCAGTGTAAGCGACGGTGGCTATGGCTACACCTTC. This sequence encodes CSVSDGGYGYTF. This chain links TRBV20-1 with TRBJ1-2; unclear D gene. CDR3 length equals 12 residues. Trimming left V 7 bases short and J 4 bases short, with 13 bases between. The V gene's germline CDR1 is DFQATT and CDR2 SNEGSKA (reference sequence).

In this sample, this clonotype turned up a few times. The CDR3 protein is CASSWAFAGSSYNEQFF. For the CDR3, the DNA is TGCGCCAGCAGCTGGGCGTTTGCGGGGAGCTCCTACAATGAGCAGTTCTTC. The chain is built from TRBV5-1 and TRBJ2-1; D is possibly TRBD2 (6 bases). The CDR3 is 17 residues long. Germline V gene lookup returns CDR1 SGHRS and CDR2 YFSETQ. V lost 3 bases and J lost 0, with 16 bases in between.

This clonotype was seen repeatedly, ten times or more. The chain links TRBV30 to TRBJ2-7; weak D call: TRBD2 (5 bases). V lost 4 bases and J lost 7, with 23 bases in between. CDR1 is GTSNPN, CDR2 SVGIG, per germline (reference sequence). The CDR3 covers 15 residues. The CDR3 bases are TGTGCCTGGACGCCCCCCGGACTTAACCTACGTGAGCAGTACTTC. Its protein is CAWTPPGLNLREQYF.

This clonotype was seen a few times. The chain has TRBV20-1 and TRBJ1-1; the match to TRBD1 covers 7 bases. Germline CDR1 is DFQATT and CDR2 is SNEGSKA (reference sequence). Losses at the gene ends were 0 bases for V and 0 bases for J; bases not matched to a gene: 13. CDR3 length: 18 amino acids. CDR3 residues: CSARDASRGQALNTEAFF. Written as DNA, the CDR3 is TGCAGTGCTAGAGATGCGAGTAGAGGACAGGCGTTGAACACTGAAGCTTTCTTT.

This clonotype was recorded a few times. V is TRBV7-8 and J is TRBJ1-2; D perhaps matches TRBD1 (6 bases). V lost 2 bases to trimming and J lost 8 bases, with 12 bases between them. CDR1 is SGHVS, CDR2 FQNEAQ, per germline. There are 13 residues in the CDR3. CDR3 coding DNA: TGTGCCAGCAGCTTAATGGGGGCGCGGGGCTACACCTTC. Amino acid sequence: CASSLMGARGYTF. Drawing the rest from reference TRBV7-8 and TRBJ1-2, the complete variable domain is GAGVSQSPRYKVAKRGQDVALRCDPISGHVSLFWYQQALGQGPEFLTYFQNEAQLDKSGLPSDRFFAERPEGSVSTLKIQRTQQEDSAVYLCASSLMGARGYTFGSGTRLTVV.

This clonotype was observed a few times. V and J are TRBV4-1 and TRBJ2-2; 11 nucleotides align to TRBD1. The V gene's germline CDR1 is MGHRA and CDR2 YSYEKL. The CDR3 runs to 16 residues. With V trimmed by 0 bases and J by 7 bases, 4 bases remained unmatched. CDR3 loop: CASSQDWGQGVGELFF. DNA of the CDR3: TGCGCCAGCAGCCAAGATTGGGGACAGGGGGTCGGGGAGCTGTTTTTT.

This chain joins TRBV30 and TRBJ1-5; no reliable D call. V shed 3 bases and J shed 3 bases, with 12 bases lying between them. Germline V gives CDR1 GTSNPN, CDR2 SVGIG (reference sequence). The length of the CDR3 is 14 residues. The CDR3 loop reads CAWRLGGPNQPQHF. CDR3 DNA: TGTGCCTGGAGGCTGGGTGGACCCAATCAGCCCCAGCATTTT.

This clonotype showed up just a few times. The J gene is TRBJ2-1, the V gene TRBV6-6, with 16 bases identical to TRBD2. Germline V gene sequence: CDR1 MNHNY, CDR2 SVGAGI (reference sequence). V gave up 11 bases and J gave up 7 bases; unmatched junction bases: 5. The CDR3 contains 14 residues. In DNA, the CDR3 is TGTGCCGGGACTAGCGGGGGGGCCATGAATGAGCAGTTCTTC. It codes for CAGTSGGAMNEQFF.

This clonotype has ten or more counts. The genes are TRBV20-1 and TRBJ2-5; 7 bases agree with TRBD1. CDR3 length: 14 amino acids. The trim removed 1 base at V and 3 bases at J, leaving 5 bases unmatched. CDR1 is DFQATT, CDR2 SNEGSKA, per germline (reference sequence). Written as DNA, the CDR3 is TGCAGTGCTAGAGGTGACAGGGTCAAAGAGACCCAGTACTTC. It specifies CSARGDRVKETQYF.

This clonotype has just a few counts. The chain recombines TRBV18 with TRBJ1-2; D is uncertain. V shed 1 base and J shed 3 bases, with 6 bases lying between them. Looked up from germline, CDR1 is KGHSH and CDR2 is LQKENI. The CDR3 extends over 13 amino acids. In DNA form, the CDR3 reads TGTGCCAGCTCACCACGCGGCGACTATGGCTACACCTTC. Protein: CASSPRGDYGYTF.

The V and J genes are TRBV5-4 and TRBJ2-1; D uncertain. Germline CDR1 is SGHNT and CDR2 is YYREEE (reference sequence). This CDR3 has 12 amino acids. V lost 1 base and J lost 8, with 7 bases in between. The CDR3 region has the DNA TGTGCCAGCAGCTTGAAGAGAGATGAGCAGTTCTTC. It translates to CASSLKRDEQFF.

This clonotype was counted at least ten times. The J gene is TRBJ1-2, the V gene TRBV24-1; TRBD1 agrees at 7 bases. This CDR3 comprises 14 residues. Germline CDR1 and CDR2: KGHDR and SFDVKD. With V trimmed by 9 bases and J by 4 bases, 10 bases remained unmatched. For the CDR3, the DNA is TGTGCCACCCAAGACCCGACAGGGACCTATGGCTACACCTTC. It specifies CATQDPTGTYGYTF.

In this sample, this clonotype turned up a few times. This chain joins TRBV5-4 and TRBJ1-1; D is ambiguous. V shed 0 bases and J shed 3 bases, with 6 bases lying between them. The germline V gene encodes CDR1 SGHNT and CDR2 YYREEE (reference sequence). The length of the CDR3 is 13 residues. The CDR3 spells CASSLGTHTEAFF. The CDR3 DNA sequence: TGTGCCAGCAGCTTGGGAACACACACTGAAGCTTTCTTT.

In its sample, this clonotype was seen many times. CDR3 nucleotide sequence: TGCGCCAGCAGCTTGGGTGGACAGAGTGCAGATACGCAGTATTTT. Translated, it gives CASSLGGQSADTQYF. The genes are TRBV5-1 and TRBJ2-3; perhaps TRBD1 as D (6 bases). Germline lookup yields CDR1 SGHRS and CDR2 YFSETQ. The CDR3 is 15 residues long. Trimming cost V 0 bases and J 4 bases, with 12 bases left between them.